These T cell receptor beta chains were read from a single sample in a study of control samples from healthy donors and cancer patients. Here immunoSEQ multiplex PCR was the method, and the copy in TCRdb shows in-frame clones only, minus some. The table lists 120,000 or so clones, around 92% of them singletons. The specimen sequenced was blood. All receptors derive from a middle-aged man in good health. Each CDR3 is given with its conserved first and last residue. The order of the fields is J gene, V gene, CDR3 protein.

J gene: TRBJ2-7
V gene: TRBV11-2
CDR3 protein: CASSLEKGLYEQYF

J gene: TRBJ1-2
V gene: TRBV5-1
CDR3 protein: CASSLQGTGDGYTF

J gene: TRBJ1-1
V gene: TRBV6-6
CDR3 protein: CASSYMETNTEAFF

J gene: TRBJ2-2
V gene: TRBV9
CDR3 protein: CASSAGSGGACGELFF

J gene: TRBJ1-3
V gene: TRBV6-6
CDR3 protein: CASSYGEASGNTIYF

J gene: TRBJ1-3
V gene: TRBV10-2
CDR3 protein: CASTWDSGNTIYF

J gene: TRBJ2-7
V gene: TRBV6-5
CDR3 protein: CASRARQGATGEQYF

J gene: TRBJ1-1
V gene: TRBV29-1
CDR3 protein: CSVEGANTEAFF

J gene: TRBJ1-1
V gene: TRBV5-1
CDR3 protein: CASRDRMNTEAFF

J gene: TRBJ1-1
V gene: TRBV2
CDR3 protein: CASRRSDNPNTEAFF

J gene: TRBJ2-7
V gene: TRBV11-2
CDR3 protein: CASSFPHLGGVPYEQYF

J gene: TRBJ1-1
V gene: TRBV5-3
CDR3 protein: CARSLAQTVQGSTEAFF

J gene: TRBJ1-1
V gene: TRBV24-1
CDR3 protein: CATSDPRTGEGTEAFF

J gene: TRBJ1-3
V gene: TRBV3-1/TRBV3-2
CDR3 protein: CASSHGGARSSGNTIYF

J gene: TRBJ1-1
V gene: TRBV5-6
CDR3 protein: CASSTGTGNLEAFF

J gene: TRBJ1-6
V gene: TRBV5-1
CDR3 protein: CASSLGQQDSPLHF

J gene: TRBJ1-5
V gene: TRBV6-1
CDR3 protein: CASREPPGTGIGNQPQHF

J gene: TRBJ1-1
V gene: TRBV15
CDR3 protein: CATSRDRNTEAFF

J gene: TRBJ1-1
V gene: TRBV9
CDR3 protein: CASSVGVATEAFF

J gene: TRBJ1-1
V gene: TRBV30
CDR3 protein: CAWGVIARMNTEAFF

J gene: TRBJ2-1
V gene: TRBV6-4
CDR3 protein: CASSVRSGGAHEQFF

J gene: TRBJ2-7
V gene: TRBV15
CDR3 protein: CATSREGSPYYEQYF

J gene: TRBJ2-3
V gene: TRBV6-6
CDR3 protein: CASKTSPSTDTQYF

J gene: TRBJ1-1
V gene: TRBV27
CDR3 protein: CASSSTGGTSEAFF

J gene: TRBJ1-6
V gene: TRBV30
CDR3 protein: CAWSPGTENSPLHF

J gene: TRBJ2-7
V gene: TRBV2
CDR3 protein: CASTEGALSSSYEQYF

J gene: TRBJ2-7
V gene: TRBV3-1/TRBV3-2
CDR3 protein: CASSRDRASYEQYF